The clone carrying this T cell receptor (beta chain) turned up a few times. The antigen is not known. CDR3 length: 13 residues. J gave up 1 base and V 2 bases, and 0 bases lay outside the gene matches. From germline, CDR1 is DFQATT and CDR2 SNEGSKA (reference sequence). Amplification of ligated cDNA took four PCR rounds with SP2 and nested alpha and beta constant primers. Blood and skin TCR RNA was reverse transcribed with alpha and beta constant primers. TCRdb processed the 5' RACE reads anew with MiXCR; each CDR3 protein has one entry. Among more than 55,000 distinct CDR3 sequences listed, about 7.1% were seen once. TCR cDNA received a 3' ligated oligonucleotide that carried a UMI. Adult healthy volunteers gave 2.5 ml peripheral blood for whole-blood RNA. Input was roughly 1 to 1000 ng of DNase-treated total RNA without cell sorting. The sample belongs to a study of naive and memory T cell subsets. Whole-study results and caveats: Potentially, T cell activation and differentiation skew this RNA-based measurement.

This sequence originates from a female donor in good health. The gene calls are TRBV20-1 and TRBJ2-5, with 8 bases fitting TRBD2. CDR3 sequence reads: CSARTSGQETQYF. CDR3 nucleotide sequence: TGCAGTGCTAGAACTAGCGGCCAAGAGACCCAGTACTTC.